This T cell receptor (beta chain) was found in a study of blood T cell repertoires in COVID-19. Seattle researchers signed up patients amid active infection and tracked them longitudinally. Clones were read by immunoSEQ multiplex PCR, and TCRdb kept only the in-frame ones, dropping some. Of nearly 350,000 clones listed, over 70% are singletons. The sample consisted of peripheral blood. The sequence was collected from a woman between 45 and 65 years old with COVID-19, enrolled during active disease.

CDR3 residues: CASSTLGGGELFF. The CDR3 nucleotides read TGTGCCAGCAGCACGTTAGGGGGAGGGGAGCTGTTTTTT. The rearrangement uses TRBV9 and TRBJ2-2, with D tentatively TRBD1 (6 bases). CDR1 SGDLS and CDR2 YYNGEE come from the germline V gene. Between the trimmed V and J ends, which lost 4 bases and 8 bases, there was a span of 12 bases. The CDR3 totals 13 residues.